The 27 T cell receptor beta chains listed next were all sequenced from one sample in a study of cytomegalovirus exposure and HLA in healthy donors. PCR primers comprised 60 Vbeta and 13 Jbeta primers. Sequenced by immunoSEQ multiplex PCR; TCRdb stores in-frame clones only, minus some. The top ten hold 2% to 3% of the sample, which has around 140,000 clones, 64% seen once. The specimen sequenced was PBMCs. The receptors stem from a woman aged 40 to 50 in good health and CMV-seronegative.

V is TRBV5-4 and J is TRBJ2-2; 7 positions agree with TRBD1. Germline lookup yields CDR1 SGHNT and CDR2 YYREEE (reference sequence). Trimming cost V 1 base and J 0 bases; bases outside gene matches: 3. The CDR3 runs to 16 residues. In DNA form, the CDR3 reads TGTGCCAGCAGCTTGCAGGACAGGACGAACACCGGGGAGCTGTTTTTT. Translation gives CASSLQDRTNTGELFF.

V is TRBV19 and J is TRBJ1-5; D gene unclear. Trimming cost V 1 base and J 4 bases, with 2 bases left between them. The CDR3 has 12 residues. The germline V gene has CDR1 LNHDA and CDR2 SQIVND (reference sequence). CDR3 amino acids: CASSIANQPQHF. Here the CDR3 DNA reads TGTGCCAGTAGTATAGCTAATCAGCCCCAGCATTTT. Supplemented by reference TRBV19 and TRBJ1-5, the full variable domain reads DGGITQSPKYLFRKEGQNVTLSCEQNLNHDAMYWYRQDPGQGLRLIYYSQIVNDFQKGDIAEGYSVSREKKESFPLTVTSAQKNPTAFYLCASSIANQPQHFGDGTRLSIL.

CDR3 coding DNA: TGTGCCAGCAGCGGGACAGGAGGTTTCGACACTGAAGCTTTCTTT. It encodes CASSGTGGFDTEAFF. The chain combines TRBV6-1 with TRBJ1-1, with 8 bases fitting TRBD1. V gave up 6 bases and J gave up 3 bases; unmatched junction bases: 9. Germline loops: CDR1 MNHNS, CDR2 SASEGT. This CDR3 is built from 15 residues.

The gene calls are TRBV30 and TRBJ1-2, with 9 bases identical to TRBD1. This CDR3 comprises 14 residues. The V gene end was trimmed by 0 bases and the J gene end by 4 bases; junction bases not matched to a gene: 3. Germline V gene lookup returns CDR1 GTSNPN and CDR2 SVGIG (reference sequence). CDR3 loop: CAWSVTGGAYGYTF. CDR3 sequence (DNA): TGTGCCTGGAGTGTCACAGGGGGCGCCTATGGCTACACCTTC.

The count of this clone is one. The rearrangement uses TRBV9 and TRBJ2-5; D possibly corresponds to TRBD2 (7 bases). The germline V gene encodes CDR1 SGDLS and CDR2 YYNGEE. The CDR3 runs to 14 residues. Trimming removed 3 bases from V and 5 bases from J, with 14 bases in between. This CDR3 is CASSASGGRETQYF. As DNA, the CDR3 is TGTGCCAGCAGCGCCTCGGGGGGCCGGGAGACCCAGTACTTC.

V and J are TRBV18 and TRBJ1-1, with a weak D call TRBD1 (6 bases). V lost 6 bases and J lost 0, with 11 bases in between. The CDR3 consists of 14 residues. CDR1 and CDR2 from the germline V gene are KGHSH and LQKENI. Here the CDR3 DNA reads TGTGCCAGCTCGGGGGCCACTATGAACACTGAAGCTTTCTTT. It yields the protein CASSGATMNTEAFF.

V is TRBV28 and J is TRBJ1-2; 9 bases align to TRBD1. V shed 6 bases, J shed 4 bases, and the junction held 9 bases outside the gene matches. The CDR3 sequence is 15 residues long. Per germline, CDR1 MDHEN and CDR2 SYDVKM. CDR3 region: CASSAGQGLPYGYTF. For the CDR3, the DNA is TGTGCCAGCAGCGCGGGACAGGGACTCCCCTATGGCTACACCTTC.

The genes are TRBV10-1 and TRBJ2-1; D possibly corresponds to TRBD2 (7 bases). Germline V lookup: CDR1 WNHNN, CDR2 SYGVQD (reference sequence). Trimming removed 3 bases from V and 8 bases from J, with 20 bases in between. This CDR3 is built from 16 residues. The CDR3 region has the DNA TGCGCCAGCAGTGAAGGGGGGCATCCCGCGGGAGATGAGCAGTTCTTC. It codes for CASSEGGHPAGDEQFF.

V and J are TRBV7-8 and TRBJ2-7, with 9 bases matching TRBD2. This CDR3 comprises 17 residues. The germline V gene encodes CDR1 SGHVS and CDR2 FQNEAQ. The V and J ends lost 1 base and 0 bases, in that order; junction bases with no gene match: 7. In DNA form, the CDR3 reads TGTGCCAGCAGCTTAGGATTAGCGGGGGAAAGCTCCTACGAGCAGTACTTC. The encoded protein is CASSLGLAGESSYEQYF.

The V and J genes are TRBV5-1 and TRBJ1-2; D perhaps matches TRBD1 (5 bases). The germline V gene has CDR1 SGHRS and CDR2 YFSETQ. V was shortened by 4 bases and J by 10 bases, with 17 bases between the two germline ends. The length of the CDR3 is 13 residues. The CDR3 sequence: CASSRDPEGAYTF. The CDR3 nucleotides read TGCGCCAGCAGCCGGGACCCGGAGGGTGCCTACACCTTC.

This CDR3 reads CASSSGPGLAGSYEQYF. The CDR3 bases are TGTGCCAGCAGTTCCGGACCGGGACTAGCAGGCTCCTACGAGCAGTACTTC. The chain employs TRBV2 and TRBJ2-7, with 9 bases identical to TRBD2. The length of the CDR3 is 17 residues. With 5 bases clipped from V and 0 bases from J, the junction kept 11 bases outside the gene matches. The germline CDR1 and CDR2 sequences are SNHLY and FYNNEI.

The V and J genes are TRBV28 and TRBJ1-6, with 8 bases aligning to TRBD1. The CDR3 is 15 residues long. The germline CDR1 and CDR2 sequences are MDHEN and SYDVKM. V gave up 5 bases and J gave up 7 bases; unmatched junction bases: 7. As DNA, the CDR3 is TGTGCCAGCAGTAATCAGGGGGCTCCCAATTCACCCCTCCACTTT. It encodes CASSNQGAPNSPLHF.

The rearrangement uses TRBV7-7 and TRBJ2-3, with 13 bases that match TRBD2. The CDR3 extends over 16 amino acids. J was trimmed by 0 bases and V by 5 bases; bases with no gene match: 2. Germline V gene data show CDR1 as SSHAT and CDR2 as FNYEAQ (reference sequence). CDR3 nucleotide sequence: TGTGCCAGCAGCCGACTAGCGGGGGGAAGCACAGATACGCAGTATTTT. Translated: CASSRLAGGSTDTQYF. The full variable domain, rest sourced from reference TRBV7-7 and TRBJ2-3, is GAGVSQSPRYKVTKRGQDVTLRCDPISSHATLYWYQQALGQGPEFLTYFNYEAQPDKSGLPSDRFSAERPEGSISTLTIQRTEQRDSAMYRCASSRLAGGSTDTQYFGPGTRLTVL.

The chain combines TRBV6-1 with TRBJ2-2; tentatively, D is TRBD2 (5 bases). CDR3 length: 14 amino acids. The V gene's germline CDR1 is MNHNS and CDR2 SASEGT. V was shortened by 7 bases and J by 7 bases, with 16 bases between the two germline ends. The CDR3 sequence: CASNVGARDGELFF. In DNA, the CDR3 is TGTGCCAGCAACGTGGGAGCAAGAGACGGGGAGCTGTTTTTT.

The J gene is TRBJ1-5, the V gene TRBV19; tentatively, D is TRBD1 (5 bases). CDR3 length: 16 amino acids. The germline V and J ends were trimmed by 10 bases and 5 bases, with 24 bases remaining between them. Germline CDR1 reads LNHDA; CDR2 reads SQIVND (reference sequence). CDR3 DNA: TGTGCCACTGCGGGAGGACCTAGGGACGAAGATCAGCCCCAGCATTTT. Residues: CATAGGPRDEDQPQHF.

The chain recombines TRBV7-2 with TRBJ2-2, with TRBD2 matching 7 bases. The CDR3 has 14 amino acids. Per germline, CDR1 SGHTA and CDR2 FQGNSA. V shed 5 bases, J shed 7 bases, and the junction held 7 bases outside the gene matches. The CDR3, as DNA: TGTGCCAGCAGCCCCTTGGGGGGGGTCGGGGAGCTGTTTTTT. Its protein is CASSPLGGVGELFF.

The chain joins TRBV4-1 to TRBJ1-2; D call uncertain. Per the germline V gene, CDR1 is MGHRA and CDR2 is YSYEKL. This CDR3 spans 15 amino acids. Trimming stripped 1 base from V and 3 bases from J, with 12 bases between. CDR3 amino acids: CASSQATPSHYGYTF. CDR3 coding DNA: TGCGCCAGCAGCCAAGCAACCCCAAGCCACTATGGCTACACCTTC.

The V gene is TRBV9, the J gene TRBJ1-3; D gene ambiguous. In germline, CDR1 is SGDLS, CDR2 YYNGEE. The CDR3 is made up of 15 amino acids. V was cut by 4 bases and J by 0 bases, with 11 bases left in between. This CDR3 reads CASSPRGSSGNTIYF. The CDR3, as DNA: TGTGCCAGCAGCCCCCGAGGGAGCTCTGGAAACACCATATATTTT.

The rearrangement uses TRBV28 and TRBJ2-7, with TRBD1 matching over 9 bases. Germline loops: CDR1 MDHEN, CDR2 SYDVKM. J was trimmed by 6 bases and V by 5 bases; bases with no gene match: 2. This CDR3 has 12 amino acids. The CDR3 sequence: CASSTGQGEQYF. CDR3 coding DNA: TGTGCCAGCAGTACGGGACAGGGCGAGCAGTACTTC.

This clone was counted only a few times. As DNA, the CDR3 is TGTGCCAGCAGCTTTTCCGGGGGGCGTCACGGGGAGCTGTTTTTT. Protein product: CASSFSGGRHGELFF. The rearrangement links TRBV7-9 to TRBJ2-2, with D maybe TRBD2 (7 bases). This CDR3 spans 15 amino acids. V was clipped by 3 bases and J by 7 bases, with 15 bases between them. From germline, CDR1 is SEHNR and CDR2 FQNEAQ (reference sequence).

The V and J genes are TRBV30 and TRBJ2-2; TRBD2 might be the D (5 bases). Germline CDR1 is GTSNPN and CDR2 is SVGIG (reference sequence). The CDR3 runs 14 residues. V lost 0 bases, J lost 0 bases, and 5 bases lay in between. The CDR3 is CAWSVLANTGELFF. The DNA of the CDR3 is TGTGCCTGGAGTGTACTAGCGAACACCGGGGAGCTGTTTTTT. The variable domain in full, completed from reference TRBV30 and TRBJ2-2, reads SQTIHQWPATLVQPVGSPLSLECTVEGTSNPNLYWYRQAAGRGLQLLFYSVGIGQISSEVPQNLSASRPQDRQFILSSKKLLLSDSGFYLCAWSVLANTGELFFGEGSRLTVL.

This chain joins TRBV5-1 and TRBJ2-3, with D possibly being TRBD1 (6 bases). V lost 4 bases and J 1 base, leaving 16 bases between the germline ends. The CDR3 has 16 residues. Germline assignment: CDR1 SGHRS and CDR2 YFSETQ. Here the CDR3 reads CASSTKQGMGTDTQYF. The DNA for the CDR3 is TGCGCCAGCAGCACAAAACAGGGAATGGGCACAGATACGCAGTATTTT.

This chain uses TRBV27 with TRBJ2-2; 11 bases match TRBD2. Germline V CDR1 and CDR2: MNHEY, SMNVEV (reference sequence). The CDR3 spans 15 residues. Losses at the gene ends were 8 bases for V and 4 bases for J; bases not matched to a gene: 6. The CDR3 spells CASWGTSGSTGELFF. Written as DNA, the CDR3 is TGTGCCAGCTGGGGGACTAGCGGATCCACCGGGGAGCTGTTTTTT.

This clone showed up just a few times. The same CDR3 is also encoded by other DNA sequences in this sample. The chain is built from TRBV6-1 and TRBJ2-5, with 7 positions matching TRBD1. Looked up from germline, CDR1 is MNHNS and CDR2 is SASEGT. V lost 2 bases to trimming and J lost 3 bases; unmatched junction nucleotides: 6. The CDR3 covers 15 residues. CDR3 region: CASSENRGFKETQYF. In DNA form, the CDR3 reads TGTGCCAGCAGTGAAAACAGGGGATTCAAAGAGACCCAGTACTTC.

In regard to this clone: The sample holds other DNA sequences that translate to the same CDR3. The chain combines TRBV5-1 with TRBJ1-5; D may be TRBD1 (5 bases). This CDR3 contains 15 residues. V lost 0 bases and J 2 bases, leaving 9 bases between the germline ends. Per the germline V gene, CDR1 is SGHRS and CDR2 is YFSETQ. CDR3 protein: CASSLEGAGNQPQHF. CDR3 bases: TGCGCCAGCAGCTTGGAAGGGGCGGGCAATCAGCCCCAGCATTTT.

The J gene is TRBJ2-5, the V gene TRBV4-3, with D tentatively TRBD2 (6 bases). Trimming removed 3 bases at V and 2 bases at J, with 13 bases between. Germline CDR1 is LGHNA and CDR2 is YSLEER. The CDR3 runs to 15 residues. The CDR3 spells CASSQTRGIQETQYF. CDR3 bases: TGCGCCAGCAGCCAGACCCGGGGGATTCAAGAGACCCAGTACTTC.

As regards this clone: This specimen includes other DNA sequences encoding the same CDR3. The V gene is TRBV5-4, the J gene TRBJ1-5; possible D gene TRBD1, 6 bases. This CDR3 has 14 residues. Germline-derived CDR1 and CDR2 are SGHNT and YYREEE (reference sequence). V was cut by 2 bases and J by 0 bases, with 6 bases left in between. The CDR3 sequence: CASSLQGSNQPQHF. CDR3 nucleotide sequence: TGTGCCAGCAGCTTACAGGGTAGCAATCAGCCCCAGCATTTT.